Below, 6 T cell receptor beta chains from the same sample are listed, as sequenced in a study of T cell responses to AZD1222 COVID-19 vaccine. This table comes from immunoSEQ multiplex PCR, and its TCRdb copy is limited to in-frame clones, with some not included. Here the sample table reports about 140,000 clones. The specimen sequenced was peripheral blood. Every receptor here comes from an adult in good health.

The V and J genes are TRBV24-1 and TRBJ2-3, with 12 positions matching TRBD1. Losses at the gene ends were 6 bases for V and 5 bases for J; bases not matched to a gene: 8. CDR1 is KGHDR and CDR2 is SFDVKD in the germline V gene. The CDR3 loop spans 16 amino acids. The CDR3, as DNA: TGTGCCACCAGTCCCTCGGGACAGGGGGCTGGAGATACGCAGTATTTT. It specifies CATSPSGQGAGDTQYF.

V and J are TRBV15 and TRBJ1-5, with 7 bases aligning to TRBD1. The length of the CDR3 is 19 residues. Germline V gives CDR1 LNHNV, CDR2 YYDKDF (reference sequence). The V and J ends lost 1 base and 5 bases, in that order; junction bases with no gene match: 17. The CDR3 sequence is CATSRVFYIGKTGHQPQHF. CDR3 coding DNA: TGTGCCACCAGCAGAGTTTTTTATATCGGCAAGACAGGGCATCAGCCCCAGCATTTT.

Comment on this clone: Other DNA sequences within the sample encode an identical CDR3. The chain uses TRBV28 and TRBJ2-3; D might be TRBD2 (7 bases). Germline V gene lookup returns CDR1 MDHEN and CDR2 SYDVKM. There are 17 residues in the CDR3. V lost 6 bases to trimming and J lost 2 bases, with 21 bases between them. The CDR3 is CASRPNLGRGHTDTQYF. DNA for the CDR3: TGTGCCAGCAGACCCAACCTCGGGCGGGGGCACACAGATACGCAGTATTTT.

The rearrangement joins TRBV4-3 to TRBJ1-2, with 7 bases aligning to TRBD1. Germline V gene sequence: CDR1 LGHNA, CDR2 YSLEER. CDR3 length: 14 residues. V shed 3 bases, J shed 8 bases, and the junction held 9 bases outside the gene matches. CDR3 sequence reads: CASSQQRQGRGYTF. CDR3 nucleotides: TGCGCCAGCAGCCAGCAGAGACAGGGTAGGGGCTACACCTTC.

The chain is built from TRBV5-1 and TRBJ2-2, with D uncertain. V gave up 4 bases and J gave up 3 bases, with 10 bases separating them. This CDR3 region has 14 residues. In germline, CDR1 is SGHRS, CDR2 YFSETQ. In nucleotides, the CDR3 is TGCGCCAGCAGCCTACAGCCCGACACCGGGGAGCTGTTTTTT. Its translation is CASSLQPDTGELFF.

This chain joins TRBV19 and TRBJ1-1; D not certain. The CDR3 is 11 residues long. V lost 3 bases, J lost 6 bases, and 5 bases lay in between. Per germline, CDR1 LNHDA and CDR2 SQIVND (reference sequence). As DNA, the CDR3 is TGTGCCAGTAGTATTGGCTCTGAAGCTTTCTTT. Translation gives CASSIGSEAFF.